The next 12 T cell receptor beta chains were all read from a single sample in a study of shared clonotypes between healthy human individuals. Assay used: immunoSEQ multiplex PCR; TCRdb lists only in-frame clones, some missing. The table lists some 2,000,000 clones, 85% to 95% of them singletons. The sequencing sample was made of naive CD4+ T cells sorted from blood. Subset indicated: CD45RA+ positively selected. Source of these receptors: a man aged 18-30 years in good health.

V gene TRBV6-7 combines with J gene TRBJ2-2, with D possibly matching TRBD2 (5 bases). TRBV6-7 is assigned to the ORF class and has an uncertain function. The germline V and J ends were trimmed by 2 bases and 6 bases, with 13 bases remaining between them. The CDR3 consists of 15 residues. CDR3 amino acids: CASSYPIRTPGELFF. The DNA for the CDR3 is TGTGCCAGCAGTTACCCCATTCGGACTCCCGGGGAGCTGTTTTTT.

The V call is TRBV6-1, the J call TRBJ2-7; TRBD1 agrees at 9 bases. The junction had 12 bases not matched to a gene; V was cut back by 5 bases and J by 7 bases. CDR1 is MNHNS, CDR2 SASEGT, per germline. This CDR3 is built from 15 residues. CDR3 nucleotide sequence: TGTGCCAGCAGTAGGGACAGGGTGGAGTACGGGGAGCAGTACTTC. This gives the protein CASSRDRVEYGEQYF.

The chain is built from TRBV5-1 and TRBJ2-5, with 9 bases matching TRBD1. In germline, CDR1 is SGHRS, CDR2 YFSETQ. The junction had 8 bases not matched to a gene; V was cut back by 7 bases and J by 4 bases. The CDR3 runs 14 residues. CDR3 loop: CASGAQGAGETQYF. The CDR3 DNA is TGCGCCAGCGGGGCACAGGGGGCGGGAGAGACCCAGTACTTC.

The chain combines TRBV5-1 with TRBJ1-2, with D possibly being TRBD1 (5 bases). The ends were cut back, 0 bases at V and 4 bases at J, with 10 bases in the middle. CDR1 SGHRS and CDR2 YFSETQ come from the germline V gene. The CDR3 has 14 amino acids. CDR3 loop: CASSLDGGAYGYTF. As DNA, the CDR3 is TGCGCCAGCAGCTTGGACGGTGGGGCCTATGGCTACACCTTC.

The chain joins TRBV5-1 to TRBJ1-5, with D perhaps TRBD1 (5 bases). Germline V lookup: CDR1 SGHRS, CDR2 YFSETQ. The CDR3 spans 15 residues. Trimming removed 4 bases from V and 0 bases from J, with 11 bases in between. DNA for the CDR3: TGCGCCAGCAGCACCTCAGGGCATAGCAATCAGCCCCAGCATTTT. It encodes CASSTSGHSNQPQHF. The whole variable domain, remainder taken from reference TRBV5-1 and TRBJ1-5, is KAGVTQTPRYLIKTRGQQVTLSCSPISGHRSVSWYQQTPGQGLQFLFEYFSETQRNKGNFPGRFSGRQFSNSRSEMNVSTLELGDSALYLCASSTSGHSNQPQHFGDGTRLSIL.

In nucleotides, the CDR3 is TGTGCCAGCAGCATGGGACAGGGGGTGAGGACAGATACGCAGTATTTT. Protein sequence: CASSMGQGVRTDTQYF. The gene calls are TRBV11-2 and TRBJ2-3; 11 bases agree with TRBD1. This CDR3 has 16 amino acids. CDR1 and CDR2 (germline): SGHAT, FQNNGV. Germline trimming cut 5 bases from V and 3 bases from J; bases unmatched to any gene: 7.

The CDR3 here is CASSLVFSGVASYEQYF. The CDR3 region has the DNA TGTGCCAGCAGCTTGGTTTTCAGCGGAGTAGCCTCCTACGAGCAGTACTTC. The J gene is TRBJ2-7, the V gene TRBV7-2; D perhaps matches TRBD2 (5 bases). Per germline, CDR1 SGHTA and CDR2 FQGNSA. The CDR3 runs to 17 residues. V was shortened by 3 bases and J by 0 bases, with 18 bases between the two germline ends.

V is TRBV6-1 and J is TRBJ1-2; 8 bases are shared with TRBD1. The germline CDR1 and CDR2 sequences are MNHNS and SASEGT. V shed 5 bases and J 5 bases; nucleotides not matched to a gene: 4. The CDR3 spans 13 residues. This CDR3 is CASSPGTGYGYTF. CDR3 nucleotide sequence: TGTGCCAGCAGTCCCGGGACAGGTTATGGCTACACCTTC.

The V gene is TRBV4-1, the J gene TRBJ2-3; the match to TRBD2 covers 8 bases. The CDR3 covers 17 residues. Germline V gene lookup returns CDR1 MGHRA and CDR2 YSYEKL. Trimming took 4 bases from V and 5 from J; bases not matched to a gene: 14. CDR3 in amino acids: CASSPRPTREGGDTQYF. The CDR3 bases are TGCGCCAGCAGCCCCCGGCCTACTCGGGAGGGCGGAGATACGCAGTATTTT.

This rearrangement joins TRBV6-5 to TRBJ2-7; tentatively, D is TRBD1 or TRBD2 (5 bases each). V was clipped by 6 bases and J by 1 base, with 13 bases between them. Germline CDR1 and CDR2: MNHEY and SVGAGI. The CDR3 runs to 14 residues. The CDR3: CASRSRDGSYEQYF. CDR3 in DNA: TGTGCCAGCAGATCCCGGGACGGTTCCTACGAGCAGTACTTC.

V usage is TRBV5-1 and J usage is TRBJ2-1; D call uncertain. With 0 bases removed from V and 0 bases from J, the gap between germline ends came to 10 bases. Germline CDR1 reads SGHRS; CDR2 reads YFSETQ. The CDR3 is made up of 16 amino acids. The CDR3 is CASSLVSPSSYNEQFF. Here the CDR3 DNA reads TGCGCCAGCAGCTTGGTGAGCCCTAGCTCCTACAATGAGCAGTTCTTC.

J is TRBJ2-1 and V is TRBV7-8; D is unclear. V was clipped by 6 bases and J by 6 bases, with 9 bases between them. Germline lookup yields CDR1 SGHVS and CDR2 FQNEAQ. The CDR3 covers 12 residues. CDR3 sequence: CASSLAANEQFF. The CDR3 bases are TGTGCCAGCAGTCTTGCTGCCAATGAGCAGTTCTTC.